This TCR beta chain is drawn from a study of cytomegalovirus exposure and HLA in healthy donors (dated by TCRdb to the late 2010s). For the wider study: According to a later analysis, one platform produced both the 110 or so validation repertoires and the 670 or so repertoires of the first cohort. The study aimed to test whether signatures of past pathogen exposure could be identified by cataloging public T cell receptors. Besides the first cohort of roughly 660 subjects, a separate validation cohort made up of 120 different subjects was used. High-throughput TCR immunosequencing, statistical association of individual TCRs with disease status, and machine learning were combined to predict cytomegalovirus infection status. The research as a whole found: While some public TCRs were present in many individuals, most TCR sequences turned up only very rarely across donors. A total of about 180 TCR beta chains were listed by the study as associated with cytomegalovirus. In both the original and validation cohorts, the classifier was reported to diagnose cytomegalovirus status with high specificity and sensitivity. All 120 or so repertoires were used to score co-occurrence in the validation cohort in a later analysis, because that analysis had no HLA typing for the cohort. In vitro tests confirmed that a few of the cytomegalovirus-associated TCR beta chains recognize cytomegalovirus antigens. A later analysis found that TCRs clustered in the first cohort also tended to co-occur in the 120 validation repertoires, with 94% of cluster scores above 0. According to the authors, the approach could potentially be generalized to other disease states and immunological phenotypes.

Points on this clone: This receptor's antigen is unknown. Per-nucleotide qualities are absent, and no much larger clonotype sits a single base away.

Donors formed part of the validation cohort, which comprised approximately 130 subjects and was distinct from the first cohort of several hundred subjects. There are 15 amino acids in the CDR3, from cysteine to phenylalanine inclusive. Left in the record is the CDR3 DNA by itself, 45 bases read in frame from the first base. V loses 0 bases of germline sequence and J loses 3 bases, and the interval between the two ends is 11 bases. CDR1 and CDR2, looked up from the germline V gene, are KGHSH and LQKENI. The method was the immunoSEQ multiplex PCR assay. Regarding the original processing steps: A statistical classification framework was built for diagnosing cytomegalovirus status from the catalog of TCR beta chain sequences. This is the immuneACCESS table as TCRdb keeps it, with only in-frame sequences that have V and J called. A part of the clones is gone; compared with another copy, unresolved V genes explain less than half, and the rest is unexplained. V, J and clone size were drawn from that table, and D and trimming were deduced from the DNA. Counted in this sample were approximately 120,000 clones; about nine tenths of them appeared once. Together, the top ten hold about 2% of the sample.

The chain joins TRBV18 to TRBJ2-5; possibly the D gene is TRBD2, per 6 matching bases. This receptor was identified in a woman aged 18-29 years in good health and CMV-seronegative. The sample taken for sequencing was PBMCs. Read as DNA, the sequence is TGTGCCAGCTCACCACCGGGGGGACTGGAAGAGACCCAGTACTTC. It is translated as CASSPPGGLEETQYF.